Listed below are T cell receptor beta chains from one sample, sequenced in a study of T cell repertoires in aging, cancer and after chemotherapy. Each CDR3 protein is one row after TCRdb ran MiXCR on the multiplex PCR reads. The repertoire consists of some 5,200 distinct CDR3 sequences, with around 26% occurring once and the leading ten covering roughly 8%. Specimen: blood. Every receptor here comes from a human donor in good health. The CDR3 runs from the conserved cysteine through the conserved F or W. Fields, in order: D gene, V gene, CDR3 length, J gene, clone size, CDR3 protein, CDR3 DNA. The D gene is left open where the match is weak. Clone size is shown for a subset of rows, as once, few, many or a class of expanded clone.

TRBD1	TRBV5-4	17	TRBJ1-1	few	CASSLKGTGSSNTEAFF	TGTGCCAGCAGCTTAAAGGGGACAGGTTCGTCGAACACTGAAGCTTTCTTT
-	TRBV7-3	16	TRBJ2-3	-	CASSRLGGSTTDTQYF	TGTGCCAGCAGCCGCCTCGGCGGATCTACCACAGATACGCAGTATTTT
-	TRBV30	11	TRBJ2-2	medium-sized	CAWSLTGELFF	TGTGCCTGGAGTCTAACCGGGGAGCTGTTTTTT
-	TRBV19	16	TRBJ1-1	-	CASSIWVFGARTEAFF	TGTGCCAGTAGTATATGGGTGTTCGGGGCGCGCACTGAAGCTTTCTTT
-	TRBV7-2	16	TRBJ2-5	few	CASSLDWGGGAETQYF	TGTGCCAGCAGCTTAGACTGGGGAGGGGGGGCGGAGACCCAGTACTTC
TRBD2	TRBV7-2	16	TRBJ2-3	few	CASSFGLAGSTDTQYF	TGTGCCAGCAGCTTCGGACTAGCGGGAAGCACAGATACGCAGTATTTT
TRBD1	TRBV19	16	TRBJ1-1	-	CASSMRQGEGSTEAFF	TGTGCCAGTAGTATGAGGCAGGGGGAAGGTTCGACTGAAGCTTTCTTT
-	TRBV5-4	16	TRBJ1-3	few	CASSLPRGDGGNTIYF	TGTGCCAGCAGCCTCCCCAGAGGGGACGGCGGAAACACCATATATTTT
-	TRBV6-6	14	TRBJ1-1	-	CASSDRWGNTEAFF	TGTGCCAGCAGTGATCGCTGGGGGAACACTGAAGCTTTCTTT
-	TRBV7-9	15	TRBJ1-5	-	CASSLGGGWDQPQHF	TGTGCCAGCAGCTTAGGAGGGGGTTGGGATCAGCCCCAGCATTTT
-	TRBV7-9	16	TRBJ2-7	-	CASSGTDGGRSYEQYF	TGTGCCAGCAGCGGGACGGACGGTGGGAGGTCCTACGAGCAGTACTTC
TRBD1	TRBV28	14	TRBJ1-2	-	CASSLTGVIYGYTF	TGTGCCAGCAGTTTAACAGGGGTAATCTATGGCTACACCTTC
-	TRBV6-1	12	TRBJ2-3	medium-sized	CASSEVTDTQYF	TGTGCCAGCAGTGAAGTAACAGATACGCAGTATTTT
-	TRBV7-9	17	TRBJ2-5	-	CASSPLLGPDLQETQYF	TGTGCCAGCAGCCCCCTCCTTGGGCCAGACCTCCAAGAGACCCAGTACTTC
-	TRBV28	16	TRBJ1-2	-	CASSYGRGRMLSGYTF	TGTGCCAGCAGTTACGGCAGGGGTCGGATGTTGTCGGGCTACACCTTC
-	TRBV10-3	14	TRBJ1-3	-	CAIRSFDSSNTIYF	TGTGCCATCAGGAGTTTTGACAGCTCAAACACCATATATTTT
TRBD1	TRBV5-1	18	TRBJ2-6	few	CASSFPATGGAGANVLTF	TGCGCCAGCAGCTTCCCCGCGACAGGGGGCGCTGGGGCCAACGTCCTGACTTTC
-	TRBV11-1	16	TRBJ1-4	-	CASSPQGYETNEKLFF	TGTGCCAGCAGCCCGCAGGGTTATGAGACGAATGAAAAACTGTTTTTT
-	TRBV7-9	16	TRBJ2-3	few	CASSLGGGRSTDTQYF	TGTGCCAGCAGCTTGGGAGGGGGCAGAAGCACAGATACGCAGTATTTT
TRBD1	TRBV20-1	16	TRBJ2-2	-	CSAPTGSRQNTGELFF	TGCAGTGCCCCGACAGGGTCGAGGCAGAACACCGGGGAGCTGTTTTTT
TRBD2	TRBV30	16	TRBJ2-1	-	CAWSRPGLAAYNEQFF	TGTGCCTGGAGTAGACCGGGACTAGCGGCTTACAATGAGCAGTTCTTC
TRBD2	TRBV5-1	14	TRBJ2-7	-	CASSTTSGPYEQYF	TGCGCCAGCAGTACTACTAGCGGGCCCTACGAGCAGTACTTC
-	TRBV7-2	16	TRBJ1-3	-	CASSFAGVSSGNTIYF	TGTGCCAGCAGCTTCGCAGGGGTGAGCTCTGGAAACACCATATATTTT
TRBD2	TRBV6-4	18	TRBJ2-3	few	CASSPRPSGGYSMDTQYF	TGTGCCAGCAGTCCCCGCCCTAGCGGGGGCTATAGCATGGATACGCAGTATTTT